This T cell receptor beta chain was found in a study of breast tumors, draining lymph nodes, adjacent tissues. Ten or more counts support this clonotype. Axillary draining lymph nodes of breast cancer patients supplied the node samples. TCRdb reprocessed the multiplex PCR reads via MiXCR and lists one record per CDR3 protein. This sample has 90,000 to 120,000 distinct CDR3 sequences; 21% occur once, and the top ten carry roughly 1.3%. Germline values: CDR1 DFQATT, CDR2 SNEGSKA (reference sequence). The CDR3 covers 13 residues. V dropped 6 bases and J dropped 8 bases, with 17 bases sitting between them.

The sequenced sample was axillary lymph node tissue. The TCR originated in a female donor with breast cancer. Some clones in this sample may be carry-over from other donors' samples. The chain couples TRBV20-1 to TRBJ2-1; D perhaps matches TRBD1 (6 bases). The CDR3 loop reads CSAPVGAPDEQFF. CDR3 nucleotide sequence: TGCAGTGCCCCAGTGGGGGCCCCCGATGAGCAGTTCTTC.